Shown below are 32 T cell receptor beta chains from a single sample sequenced in a study of T cells in Graves' hyperthyroidism and ophthalmopathy. Researchers took RNA transcripts and amplified the TCR beta CDR3 regions from them. Researchers ran a first-round RT-PCR on the TCR CDR3 using the HTBI primer set. TCRdb re-analysed the multiplex PCR reads in MiXCR, keeping a single row per CDR3 protein. The sample has more than 450,000 distinct CDR3 sequences, around 15% seen once. Sequencing was carried out using blood. Every receptor here comes from a woman aged 35 to 49 with Graves' hyperthyroidism.

The genes are TRBV6-1 and TRBJ2-3, with 7 positions matching TRBD1. J lost 2 bases, V lost 5 bases, and 16 bases had no gene match. Germline values: CDR1 MNHNS, CDR2 SASEGT. This CDR3 has 18 residues. CDR3 region: CASSSTTGAVPTTDTQYF. In DNA form, the CDR3 reads TGTGCCAGCAGTTCAACAACAGGGGCAGTCCCCACCACAGATACGCAGTATTTT.

V usage is TRBV4-1 and J usage is TRBJ2-7; 8 bases are shared with TRBD1. Germline V CDR1 and CDR2: MGHRA, YSYEKL. CDR3 length: 15 residues. With 2 bases clipped from V and 2 bases from J, the junction kept 5 bases outside the gene matches. The CDR3 bases are TGCGCCAGCAGCCAAATAACAGGGGGTACCTACGAGCAGTACTTC. Translated: CASSQITGGTYEQYF.

Many counts were recorded for this clonotype. This chain links TRBV5-6 with TRBJ1-1; D is ambiguous. The CDR3 covers 13 residues. CDR1 SGHDT and CDR2 YYEEEE come from the germline V gene. Trimming left V 1 base short and J 0 bases short, with 4 bases between. The CDR3 spells CASSLPVNTEAFF. DNA of the CDR3: TGTGCCAGCAGCTTGCCAGTGAACACTGAAGCTTTCTTT.

This clonotype was seen ten or more times. This rearrangement joins TRBV28 to TRBJ1-6; no firm D call. V was trimmed by 7 bases and J by 0 bases, leaving 19 bases between them. Germline lookup yields CDR1 MDHEN and CDR2 SYDVKM. CDR3 length: 18 amino acids. The CDR3 bases are TGTGCCAGCACCATCGAAAAAAGGACGAGCTCCTATAATTCACCCCTCCACTTT. It is translated as CASTIEKRTSSYNSPLHF.

This clonotype was seen at least ten times. This chain connects TRBV30 to TRBJ2-7; 8 nucleotides agree with TRBD2. Germline V gives CDR1 GTSNPN, CDR2 SVGIG (reference sequence). The CDR3 has 13 residues. V gave up 6 bases and J gave up 2 bases; unmatched junction bases: 6. The DNA for the CDR3 is TGTGCCTGTCCGGGGGGGACTACCTACGAGCAGTACTTC. As protein: CACPGGTTYEQYF. Supplemented by reference TRBV30 and TRBJ2-7, the full variable domain reads SQTIHQWPATLVQPVGSPLSLECTVEGTSNPNLYWYRQAAGRGLQLLFYSVGIGQISSEVPQNLSASRPQDRQFILSSKKLLLSDSGFYLCACPGGTTYEQYFGPGTRLTVT.

This clonotype showed up many times. The V call is TRBV2, the J call TRBJ1-3; D gene unclear. This CDR3 is 12 amino acids long. Looked up from germline, CDR1 is SNHLY and CDR2 is FYNNEI. V gave up 2 bases and J gave up 4 bases, with 3 bases separating them. The CDR3 reads CASSETGNTIYF. As DNA, the CDR3 is TGTGCCAGCAGTGAAACCGGAAACACCATATATTTT. The full variable domain, completed using reference TRBV2 and TRBJ1-3, is EPEVTQTPSHQVTQMGQEVILRCVPISNHLYFYWYRQILGQKVEFLVSFYNNEISEKSEIFDDQFSVERPDGSNFTLKIRSTKLEDSAMYFCASSETGNTIYFGEGSWLTVV.

The chain has TRBV14 and TRBJ2-7, with 8 nucleotides matching TRBD2. CDR3 size: 14 residues. Germline loops: CDR1 SGHDN, CDR2 FVKESK. V gave up 4 bases and J gave up 6 bases; unmatched junction bases: 8. CDR3 protein: CASSPGPAGVEQYF. CDR3 DNA: TGTGCCAGCAGCCCGGGACCAGCGGGAGTCGAGCAGTACTTC. The variable domain in full, completed from reference TRBV14 and TRBJ2-7, reads EAGVTQFPSHSVIEKGQTVTLRCDPISGHDNLYWYRRVMGKEIKFLLHFVKESKQDESGMPNNRFLAERTGGTYSTLKVQPAELEDSGVYFCASSPGPAGVEQYFGPGTRLTVT.

This clonotype turned up a few times. The genes are TRBV20-1 and TRBJ1-4; TRBD1 agrees at 10 bases. This CDR3 has 14 residues. The J segment lost 10 bases and the V segment lost 2 bases, leaving 7 bases of the junction unmatched. Germline CDR1 DFQATT, CDR2 SNEGSKA (reference sequence). The CDR3 nucleotides read TGCAGTGCTAGATTTGGACAGGGGGATGGAAAACTGTTTTTT. Translating gives CSARFGQGDGKLFF.

This clonotype was counted at least ten times. J is TRBJ2-7 and V is TRBV7-8, with D unclear. CDR3 size: 16 residues. V lost 1 base to trimming and J lost 2 bases, with 15 bases between them. CDR1 SGHVS and CDR2 FQNEAQ come from the germline V gene. The CDR3 DNA follows: TGTGCCAGCAGCTTAGTGGAGTTAACAACGACCTACGAGCAGTACTTC. The encoded protein is CASSLVELTTTYEQYF.

This clonotype was seen a handful of times. The V and J genes are TRBV7-3 and TRBJ1-4; no reliable D call. V was shortened by 6 bases and J by 3 bases, with 17 bases between the two germline ends. In germline, CDR1 is SGHTA, CDR2 FQGTGA. CDR3 length equals 16 residues. CDR3 residues: CASSPEVGWANEKLFF. The CDR3 DNA follows: TGTGCCAGCAGTCCCGAGGTGGGGTGGGCTAATGAAAAACTGTTTTTT.

Note on this clonotype: This sequence may be a read error, since a much larger clone differs from it by one base. The V call is TRBV2, the J call TRBJ1-5; 8 bases are a match to TRBD1. There are 15 residues in the CDR3. Unmatched junction bases numbered 4, after V lost 5 bases and J lost 1 base. CDR1 is SNHLY, CDR2 FYNNEI, per germline. The CDR3 loop is CASSRDRRSNQPQHF. As DNA, the CDR3 is TGTGCCAGCAGTCGGGACAGGAGGAGCAATCAGCCCCAGCATTTT.

This clonotype was observed a few times. The rearrangement joins TRBV20-1 to TRBJ2-7; D may be TRBD1 (6 bases). The CDR3 runs 12 residues. Germline CDR1 DFQATT, CDR2 SNEGSKA (reference sequence). The CDR3 region is CSVGQTYYEQYF. The CDR3 region has the DNA TGCAGCGTCGGACAGACCTACTACGAGCAGTACTTC.

This clonotype was counted at least ten times. The rearrangement uses TRBV6-2 or TRBV6-3 and TRBJ2-7, with unresolved D. Germline V lookup: CDR1 MNHEY, CDR2 SVGEGT. The V gene lost 2 bases and the J gene lost 7 bases, with 18 bases spanning the gap. The CDR3 runs 15 residues. The CDR3 reads CASSYAIAGYKEQYF. The CDR3 region has the DNA TGTGCCAGCAGTTACGCGATTGCTGGCTATAAGGAGCAGTACTTC.

This clonotype occurred many times. The chain employs TRBV30 and TRBJ2-1; D tentatively reads TRBD1 or TRBD2 (6 bases each). From germline, CDR1 is GTSNPN and CDR2 SVGIG (reference sequence). V shed 0 bases and J shed 2 bases, with 14 bases lying between them. CDR3 length equals 16 residues. CDR3 region: CAWSVGVGGPYNEQFF. CDR3 DNA: TGTGCCTGGAGTGTGGGCGTGGGGGGCCCCTACAATGAGCAGTTCTTC.

This clonotype occurred once. The V and J genes are TRBV12-3 or TRBV12-4 and TRBJ1-3; no definite D call. V gave up 5 bases and J gave up 0 bases, with 8 bases separating them. The CDR3 has 14 amino acids. CDR3 bases: TGTGCCAGCAGTCGAGGGAACTCTGGAAACACCATATATTTT. As protein: CASSRGNSGNTIYF.

This clonotype was counted ten times or more. The rearrangement uses TRBV7-2 and TRBJ2-3; TRBD2 matches 9 bases. The V segment lost 4 bases and the J segment 1 base; nucleotides outside the gene matches: 0. This CDR3 is built from 14 residues. Per germline, CDR1 SGHTA and CDR2 FQGNSA. The CDR3 sequence is CASSWTSGTDTQYF. The DNA of the CDR3 is TGTGCCAGCAGCTGGACTAGCGGCACAGATACGCAGTATTTT.

The gene calls are TRBV20-1 and TRBJ2-3; possibly TRBD2 for D (6 bases). Germline V gene sequence: CDR1 DFQATT, CDR2 SNEGSKA (reference sequence). The CDR3 extends over 15 amino acids. Trimming left V 7 bases short and J 0 bases short, with 17 bases between. This CDR3 is CSGPNAGRSTDTQYF. The CDR3 region has the DNA TGCAGTGGCCCAAATGCGGGACGTAGCACAGATACGCAGTATTTT.

CDR3 sequence (DNA): TGTGCCAGCAGCGTTCTAGCGGAGGGGGGCTACAATGAGCAGTTCTTC. Translating it yields CASSVLAEGGYNEQFF. This chain joins TRBV9 and TRBJ2-1; the D gene is possibly TRBD2 (7 bases). Germline values: CDR1 SGDLS, CDR2 YYNGEE. This CDR3 is 16 amino acids long. The V and J ends lost 2 bases and 3 bases respectively, with 15 bases between them.

This clonotype was detected a few times. The V and J genes are TRBV29-1 and TRBJ1-5; 7 bases are a match to TRBD1. CDR3 size: 12 residues. CDR1 SQVTM and CDR2 ANQGSEA come from the germline V gene. CDR3 region: CRQGGGNQPQHF. The CDR3 nucleotides read TGCAGGCAGGGGGGTGGCAATCAGCCCCAGCATTTT.

This clonotype was seen only a few times. The chain employs TRBV9 and TRBJ1-3, with TRBD1 as a possible D gene (5 bases). The V and J ends lost 3 bases and 4 bases respectively, with 8 bases between them. The CDR3 length is 13 residues. The germline gives CDR1 SGDLS, CDR2 YYNGEE. DNA of the CDR3: TGTGCCAGCAGCGCCAGGGACGGAAACACCATATATTTT. Its translation is CASSARDGNTIYF.

This clonotype was seen at least ten times. J is TRBJ1-5 and V is TRBV28, with D perhaps TRBD1 (6 bases). From germline, CDR1 is MDHEN and CDR2 SYDVKM. Trimming stripped 7 bases from V and 1 base from J, with 17 bases between. The CDR3 length is 16 residues. CDR3 region: CASTRGATSSNQPQHF. The DNA of the CDR3 is TGTGCCAGCACCCGGGGGGCCACTAGCAGCAATCAGCCCCAGCATTTT.

This clonotype was seen only a few times. A much larger clone differs by one base, so this may be a read error. V and J are TRBV7-2 and TRBJ1-2, with D perhaps matching TRBD1 (6 bases). The length of the CDR3 is 17 residues. CDR1 is SGHTA and CDR2 is FQGNSA in the germline V gene. CDR3 DNA: TGTGCCAGCAGCTTAGATGGGGGGGCCGGAGCTAACTATGGCTGCACCTTC. Its translation is CASSLDGGAGANYGCTF.

The rearrangement uses TRBV20-1 and TRBJ2-2; D perhaps matches TRBD1 (5 bases). Germline V gene lookup returns CDR1 DFQATT and CDR2 SNEGSKA (reference sequence). The germline V and J ends were trimmed by 5 bases and 6 bases, with 16 bases remaining between them. This CDR3 region has 14 residues. The CDR3 DNA follows: TGCAGTGCTGGAAAGGGGTTGCAGGCCGGGGAGCTGTTTTTT. Encoded protein: CSAGKGLQAGELFF.

This clonotype was picked up a small number of times. The chain couples TRBV4-2 to TRBJ2-3; D possibly corresponds to TRBD2 (6 bases). Germline V gives CDR1 LGHNA, CDR2 YNFKEQ. V lost 0 bases and J 2 bases, leaving 12 bases between the germline ends. This CDR3 is 16 amino acids long. This CDR3 is CASSQDPAGSTDTQYF. The CDR3 DNA reads TGTGCCAGCAGCCAAGATCCGGCGGGATCCACAGATACGCAGTATTTT.

This clonotype was found a few times. This sequence joins TRBV28 and TRBJ2-5; 16 bases are a match to TRBD2. Looked up from germline, CDR1 is MDHEN and CDR2 is SYDVKM. This CDR3 has 18 residues. V trimming: 5 bases; J trimming: 5 bases; junction bases outside the gene matches: 11. The CDR3 reads CASSPGTSGRAIRETQYF. In nucleotides, the CDR3 is TGTGCCAGCAGTCCCGGGACTAGCGGGAGGGCCATCCGGGAGACCCAGTACTTC. Using reference TRBV28 and TRBJ2-5 for the parts outside the CDR3, the full variable domain is DVKVTQSSRYLVKRTGEKVFLECVQDMDHENMFWYRQDPGLGLRLIYFSYDVKMKEKGDIPEGYSVSREKKERFSLILESASTNQTSMYLCASSPGTSGRAIRETQYFGPGTRLLVL.

This clonotype was picked up a small number of times. The V gene is TRBV9, the J gene TRBJ2-6; 9 positions match TRBD1. V trimming: 4 bases; J trimming: 2 bases; junction bases outside the gene matches: 10. The length of the CDR3 is 18 residues. Germline V lookup: CDR1 SGDLS, CDR2 YYNGEE. The CDR3 bases are TGTGCCAGCAGCACCCGAACAGGGGGCTTAGCTGGGGCCAACGTCCTGACTTTC. Its protein product is CASSTRTGGLAGANVLTF.

This clonotype was counted only a few times. J is TRBJ1-5 and V is TRBV18; no definite D call. V dropped 2 bases and J dropped 4 bases, with 9 bases sitting between them. CDR1 is KGHSH and CDR2 is LQKENI in the germline V gene. The CDR3 is 14 amino acids. Written as DNA, the CDR3 is TGTGCCAGCTCACCAGAAGGAGGAAATCAGCCCCAGCATTTT. Protein: CASSPEGGNQPQHF. Looking up the rest from reference TRBV18 and TRBJ1-5 gives the full variable domain: NAGVMQNPRHLVRRRGQEARLRCSPMKGHSHVYWYRQLPEEGLKFMVYLQKENIIDESGMPKERFSAEFPKEGPSILRIQQVVRGDSAAYFCASSPEGGNQPQHFGDGTRLSIL.

The sample holds many counts of this clonotype. This chain's CDR3 is CSARTSGSVYEQFF. As DNA, the CDR3 is TGCAGTGCCAGAACTAGCGGGAGTGTTTATGAGCAGTTCTTC. The rearrangement uses TRBV20-1 and TRBJ2-1, with 11 bases matching TRBD2. CDR3 length: 14 residues. V dropped 6 bases and J dropped 8; count of bases not matched to a gene: 9. Germline values: CDR1 DFQATT, CDR2 SNEGSKA (reference sequence).

This clonotype came up many times. This chain uses TRBV30 with TRBJ1-5; 8 bases fit TRBD1. V gave up 0 bases and J gave up 7 bases; unmatched junction bases: 5. The CDR3 loop spans 14 amino acids. Germline CDR1 and CDR2: GTSNPN and SVGIG (reference sequence). The CDR3 here is CAWSVGQGGQPQHF. The CDR3 nucleotides are TGTGCCTGGAGTGTCGGACAGGGTGGACAGCCCCAGCATTTT.

This clonotype came up a few times. This chain joins TRBV19 and TRBJ2-3, with 7 bases identical to TRBD2. Per germline, CDR1 LNHDA and CDR2 SQIVND (reference sequence). CDR3 length equals 14 residues. V shed 7 bases and J 2 bases; nucleotides not matched to a gene: 6. The CDR3 DNA reads as TGTGCCAGTAACCAGCGGGATTACACAGATACGCAGTATTTT. Amino acids: CASNQRDYTDTQYF.

This chain links TRBV28 with TRBJ2-1; D gene ambiguous. In germline, CDR1 is MDHEN, CDR2 SYDVKM. The V gene lost 4 bases and the J gene lost 8 bases, with 12 bases spanning the gap. The CDR3 contains 13 residues. CDR3 loop: CASSSGGMDEQFF. The CDR3 coding sequence is TGTGCCAGCAGTTCGGGTGGAATGGATGAGCAGTTCTTC.

This clonotype was seen repeatedly, ten times or more. This chain links TRBV12-3 or TRBV12-4 with TRBJ2-7, with D tentatively TRBD2 (6 bases). V was pared by 3 bases and J by 4 bases, with 13 bases between. The CDR3 is 14 amino acids. Here the CDR3 reads CASSFTVGTYEQYF. For the CDR3, the DNA is TGTGCCAGCAGTTTTACTGTAGGGACTTACGAGCAGTACTTC.